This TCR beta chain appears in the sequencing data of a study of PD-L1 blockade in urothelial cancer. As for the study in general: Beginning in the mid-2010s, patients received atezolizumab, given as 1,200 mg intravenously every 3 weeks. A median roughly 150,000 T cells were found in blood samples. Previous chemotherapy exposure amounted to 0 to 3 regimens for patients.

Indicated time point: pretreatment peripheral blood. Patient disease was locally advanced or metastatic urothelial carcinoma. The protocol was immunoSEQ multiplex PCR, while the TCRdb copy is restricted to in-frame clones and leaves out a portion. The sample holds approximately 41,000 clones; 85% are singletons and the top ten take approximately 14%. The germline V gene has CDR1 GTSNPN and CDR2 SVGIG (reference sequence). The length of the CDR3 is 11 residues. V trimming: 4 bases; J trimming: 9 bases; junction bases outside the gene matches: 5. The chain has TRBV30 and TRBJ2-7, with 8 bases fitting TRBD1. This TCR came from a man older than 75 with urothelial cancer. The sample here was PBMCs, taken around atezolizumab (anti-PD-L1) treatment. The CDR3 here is CAWTGQGGQYF. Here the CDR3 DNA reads TGTGCCTGGACCGGACAGGGTGGGCAGTACTTC.